This TCR beta chain stems from a study of shared clonotypes between healthy human individuals. General study points: Clonotypes shared by all four donors outscored non-shared clonotypes in generation probability.

Trimming shortened V by 8 bases and J by 1 base, and 8 bases separated the two germline ends. The germline V gene encodes CDR1 LNHDA and CDR2 SQIVND (reference sequence). The CDR3 spans 13 residues. Data came from immunoSEQ multiplex PCR; TCRdb stores just in-frame clones and leaves some out. Altogether roughly 530,000 clones are present, less than 96% being singletons, with the ten largest covering approximately 0.062%. Of note for this clone: Its antigen is currently unknown.

The V call is TRBV19, the J call TRBJ2-2; no definite D call. This TCR came from a woman in her twenties or thirties in good health. Sequenced sample: naive CD4+ T cells sorted from blood. This sample's subset: CD45RA+ positively selected. CDR3 coding DNA: TGTGCCAGTCTCTGGCGGAACACCGGGGAGCTGTTTTTT. As protein: CASLWRNTGELFF.